This TCR beta chain is from a study of blood T cell repertoires in COVID-19. Trimming at V came to 5 bases and at J to 0 bases, leaving 10 bases not matched to a gene. The CDR3 is made up of 17 amino acids. The germline gives CDR1 SGHTA, CDR2 FQGNSA. Clones were sequenced by immunoSEQ multiplex PCR, and TCRdb holds only the in-frame ones, with some missing. This table has about 92,000 clones, approximately 70% appearing once. This clone was picked up a small number of times. Sequencing was carried out using peripheral blood. The TCR was taken from a woman aged 55-70 years in a cohort sampled during active or convalescent COVID-19. The gene calls are TRBV7-2 and TRBJ2-1; 7 nucleotides agree with TRBD2. CDR3 DNA sequence: TGTGCCAGCAGCACCAACCCAGCGGGGAGCTCCTACAATGAGCAGTTCTTC. This codes for CASSTNPAGSSYNEQFF. The whole variable domain, filled in from reference TRBV7-2 and TRBJ2-1, reads GAGVSQSPSNKVTEKGKDVELRCDPISGHTALYWYRQSLGQGLEFLIYFQGNSAPDKSGLPSDRFSAERTGGSVSTLTIQRTQQEDSAVYLCASSTNPAGSSYNEQFFGPGTRLTVL.